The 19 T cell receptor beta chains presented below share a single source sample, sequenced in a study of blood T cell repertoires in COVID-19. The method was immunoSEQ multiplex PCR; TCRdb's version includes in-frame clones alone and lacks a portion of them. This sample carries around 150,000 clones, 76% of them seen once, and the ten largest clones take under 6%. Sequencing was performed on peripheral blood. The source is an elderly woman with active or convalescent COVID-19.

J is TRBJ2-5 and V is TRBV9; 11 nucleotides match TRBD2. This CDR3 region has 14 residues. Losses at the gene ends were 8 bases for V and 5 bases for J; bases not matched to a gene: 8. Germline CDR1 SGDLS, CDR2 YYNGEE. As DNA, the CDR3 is TGTGCCAGTAAACCGGGACTAGCGGCTGAGACCCAGTACTTC. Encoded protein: CASKPGLAAETQYF. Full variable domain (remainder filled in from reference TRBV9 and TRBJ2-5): DSGVTQTPKHLITATGQRVTLRCSPRSGDLSVYWYQQSLDQGLQFLIQYYNGEERAKGNILERFSAQQFPDLHSELNLSSLELGDSALYFCASKPGLAAETQYFGPGTRLLVL.

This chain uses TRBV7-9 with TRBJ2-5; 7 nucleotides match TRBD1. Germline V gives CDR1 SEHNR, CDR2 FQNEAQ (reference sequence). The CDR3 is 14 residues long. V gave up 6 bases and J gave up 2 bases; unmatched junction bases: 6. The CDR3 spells CASSIGTVQETQYF. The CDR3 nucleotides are TGTGCCAGCAGTATAGGGACAGTTCAAGAGACCCAGTACTTC.

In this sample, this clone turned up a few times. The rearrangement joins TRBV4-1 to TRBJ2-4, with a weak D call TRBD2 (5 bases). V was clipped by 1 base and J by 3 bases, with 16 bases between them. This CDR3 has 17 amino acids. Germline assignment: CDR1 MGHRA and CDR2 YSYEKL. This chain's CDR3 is CASSQVQVSEGKNIQYF. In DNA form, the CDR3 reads TGCGCCAGCAGCCAAGTGCAGGTCTCTGAGGGCAAAAACATTCAGTACTTC.

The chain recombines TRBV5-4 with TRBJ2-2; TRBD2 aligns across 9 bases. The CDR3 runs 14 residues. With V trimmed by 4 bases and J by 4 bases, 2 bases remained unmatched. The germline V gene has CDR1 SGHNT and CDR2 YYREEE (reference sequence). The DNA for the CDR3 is TGTGCCAGCAGCACGACTAGCGGCACCGGGGAGCTGTTTTTT. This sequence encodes CASSTTSGTGELFF.

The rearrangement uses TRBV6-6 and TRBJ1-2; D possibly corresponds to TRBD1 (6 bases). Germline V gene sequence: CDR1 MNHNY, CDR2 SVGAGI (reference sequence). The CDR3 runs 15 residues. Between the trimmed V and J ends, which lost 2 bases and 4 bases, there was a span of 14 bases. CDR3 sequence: CASSYPQTGTYGYTF. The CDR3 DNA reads TGTGCCAGCAGTTACCCGCAGACAGGCACCTATGGCTACACCTTC.

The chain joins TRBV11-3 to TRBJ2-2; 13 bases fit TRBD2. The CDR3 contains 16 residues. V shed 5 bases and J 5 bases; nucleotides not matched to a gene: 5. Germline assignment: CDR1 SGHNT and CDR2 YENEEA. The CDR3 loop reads CASSPTSGGATGELFF. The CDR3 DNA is TGTGCCAGCAGCCCAACTAGCGGGGGGGCGACCGGGGAGCTGTTTTTT. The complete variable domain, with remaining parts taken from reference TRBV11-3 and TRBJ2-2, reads EAGVVQSPRYKIIEKKQPVAFWCNPISGHNTLYWYLQNLGQGPELLIRYENEEAVDDSQLPKDRFSAERLKGVDSTLKIQPAELGDSAVYLCASSPTSGGATGELFFGEGSRLTVL.

The CDR3 DNA follows: TGTGCCAGTAGTCAGGTCGGTGGCCGTAGCAATCAGCCCCAGCATTTT. This sequence encodes CASSQVGGRSNQPQHF. V is TRBV19 and J is TRBJ1-5, with unresolved D. With 5 bases removed from V and 0 bases from J, the gap between germline ends came to 14 bases. CDR1 is LNHDA and CDR2 is SQIVND in the germline V gene (reference sequence). The CDR3 loop spans 16 amino acids.

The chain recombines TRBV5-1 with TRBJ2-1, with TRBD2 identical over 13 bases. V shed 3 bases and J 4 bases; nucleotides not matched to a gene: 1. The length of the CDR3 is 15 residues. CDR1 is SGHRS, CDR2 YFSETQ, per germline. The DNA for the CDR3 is TGCGCCAGCAGCTCGACTAGCGGGGGGTACAATGAGCAGTTCTTC. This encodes CASSSTSGGYNEQFF.

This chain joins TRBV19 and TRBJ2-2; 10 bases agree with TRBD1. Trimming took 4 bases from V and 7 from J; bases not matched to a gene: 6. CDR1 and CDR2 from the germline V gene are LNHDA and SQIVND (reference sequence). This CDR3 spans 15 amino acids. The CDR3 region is CASSRGQGIGGELFF. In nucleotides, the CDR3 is TGTGCCAGTAGTAGGGGACAGGGGATAGGCGGGGAGCTGTTTTTT.

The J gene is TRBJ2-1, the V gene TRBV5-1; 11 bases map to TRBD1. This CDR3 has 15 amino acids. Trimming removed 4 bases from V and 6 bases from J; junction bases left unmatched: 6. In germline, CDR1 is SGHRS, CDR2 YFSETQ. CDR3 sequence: CASSAGQGALNEQFF. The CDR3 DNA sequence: TGCGCCAGCAGCGCTGGACAGGGGGCCCTCAATGAGCAGTTCTTC.

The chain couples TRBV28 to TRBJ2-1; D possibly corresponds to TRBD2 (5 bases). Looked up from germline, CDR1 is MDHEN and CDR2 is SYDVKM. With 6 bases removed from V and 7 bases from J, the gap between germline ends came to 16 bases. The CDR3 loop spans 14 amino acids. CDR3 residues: CASSRDGVWNEQFF. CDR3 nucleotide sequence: TGTGCCAGCAGCCGGGATGGGGTCTGGAATGAGCAGTTCTTC.

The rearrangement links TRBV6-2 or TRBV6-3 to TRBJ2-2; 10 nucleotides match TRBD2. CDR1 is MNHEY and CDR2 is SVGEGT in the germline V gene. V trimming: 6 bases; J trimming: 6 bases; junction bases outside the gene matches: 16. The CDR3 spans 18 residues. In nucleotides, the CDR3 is TGTGCCAGCAGCTTCGTTATAGCGGGGGGTCCCATTGCCGGGGAGCTGTTTTTT. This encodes CASSFVIAGGPIAGELFF.

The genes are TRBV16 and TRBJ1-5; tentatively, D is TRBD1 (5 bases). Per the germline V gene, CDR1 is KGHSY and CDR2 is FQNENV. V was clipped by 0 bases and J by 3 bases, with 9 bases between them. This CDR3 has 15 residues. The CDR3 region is CASSQSSGLNQPQHF. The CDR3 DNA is TGTGCCAGCAGCCAATCGTCAGGGCTCAATCAGCCCCAGCATTTT.

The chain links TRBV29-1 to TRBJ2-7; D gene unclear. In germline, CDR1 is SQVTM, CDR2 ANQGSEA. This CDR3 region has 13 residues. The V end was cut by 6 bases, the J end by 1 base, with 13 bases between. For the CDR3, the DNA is TGCAGCGTAGGCAGGTCAATGTCCTACGAGCAGTACTTC. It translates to CSVGRSMSYEQYF.

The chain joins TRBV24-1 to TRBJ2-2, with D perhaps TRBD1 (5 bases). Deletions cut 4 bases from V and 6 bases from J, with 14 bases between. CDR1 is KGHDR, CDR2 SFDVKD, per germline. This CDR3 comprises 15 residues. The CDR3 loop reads CATSDGQGLAGELFF. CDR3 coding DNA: TGTGCCACCAGTGACGGTCAGGGTTTGGCCGGGGAGCTGTTTTTT.

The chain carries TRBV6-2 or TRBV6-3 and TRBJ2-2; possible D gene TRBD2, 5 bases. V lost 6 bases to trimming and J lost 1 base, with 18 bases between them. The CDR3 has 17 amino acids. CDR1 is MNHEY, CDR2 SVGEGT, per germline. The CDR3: CASSPLEGVRNTGELFF. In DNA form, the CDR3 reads TGTGCCAGCAGCCCCCTCGAGGGCGTTCGGAACACCGGGGAGCTGTTTTTT.

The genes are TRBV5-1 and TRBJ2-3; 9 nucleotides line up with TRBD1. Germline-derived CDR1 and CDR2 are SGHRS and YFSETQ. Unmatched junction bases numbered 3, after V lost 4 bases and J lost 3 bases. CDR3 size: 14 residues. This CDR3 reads CASSRDRETDTQYF. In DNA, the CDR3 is TGCGCCAGCAGCAGGGACAGGGAGACAGATACGCAGTATTTT.

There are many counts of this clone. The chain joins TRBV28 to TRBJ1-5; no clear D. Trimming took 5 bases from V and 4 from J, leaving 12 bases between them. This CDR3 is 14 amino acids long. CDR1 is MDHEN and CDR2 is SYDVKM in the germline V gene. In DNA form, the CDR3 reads TGTGCCAGCAGTCCACCTGGAGAAAATCAGCCCCAGCATTTT. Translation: CASSPPGENQPQHF.

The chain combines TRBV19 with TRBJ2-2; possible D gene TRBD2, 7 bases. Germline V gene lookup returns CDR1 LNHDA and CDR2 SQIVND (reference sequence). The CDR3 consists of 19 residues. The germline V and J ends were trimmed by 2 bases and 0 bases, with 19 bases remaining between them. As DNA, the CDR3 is TGTGCCAGTAGTATAATTTTGGGATGGGAGGGGGCGAACACCGGGGAGCTGTTTTTT. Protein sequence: CASSIILGWEGANTGELFF.